This TCR beta chain was profiled in a study of CD8 T cells in Susac syndrome. Random hexamers served to reverse transcribe roughly 0.45 to 1 ug RNA. The TCR beta CDR3 was amplified by immunoSEQ multiplex PCR across 54 Vbeta, 13 Jbeta. TCRdb independently ran MiXCR on the immunoSEQ multiplex PCR reads; one entry per CDR3 protein. Of about 160,000 distinct CDR3 sequences listed, around 93% are singletons. The CDR3 length is 14 residues. The germline V gene has CDR1 SGHDT and CDR2 YYEEEE. Trimming cost V 3 bases and J 8 bases, with 17 bases left between them. The specimen was CD4+ T cells from PBMCs. This clonotype was sampled from a human donor in good health. The chain combines TRBV5-6 with TRBJ1-2; no definite D call. This chain's CDR3 is CASSSSGRPPGYTF. CDR3 sequence (DNA): TGTGCCAGCAGCTCCTCCGGCAGGCCACCGGGCTACACCTTC. The full variable domain, completed using reference TRBV5-6 and TRBJ1-2, is DAGVTQSPTHLIKTRGQQVTLRCSPKSGHDTVSWYQQALGQGPQFIFQYYEEEERQRGNFPDRFSGHQFPNYSSELNVNALLLGDSALYLCASSSSGRPPGYTFGSGTRLTVV.